A single sample gave rise to the 18 T cell receptor beta chains below, sequenced in a study of blood T cell repertoires in COVID-19. Here immunoSEQ multiplex PCR was the method, and the copy in TCRdb shows in-frame clones only, minus some. The sample has more than 200,000 clones, 65% to 90% seen once. The sample taken for sequencing was peripheral blood. These receptors all come from a woman in her 40s who had recovered from COVID-19.

The V call is TRBV5-8, the J call TRBJ1-6, with 7 bases matching TRBD1. The V gene's germline CDR1 is SGHTS and CDR2 YDEGEE. J lost 2 bases, V lost 4 bases, and 3 bases had no gene match. The CDR3 is 15 amino acids. The CDR3 coding sequence is TGTGCCAGCAGCACCGGGACAGCCTATAATTCACCCCTCCACTTT. It specifies CASSTGTAYNSPLHF.

The V gene is TRBV18, the J gene TRBJ2-7, with 8 bases matching TRBD1. From germline, CDR1 is KGHSH and CDR2 LQKENI. V was clipped by 3 bases and J by 2 bases; unmatched bases: 3. The CDR3 loop spans 14 amino acids. CDR3 coding DNA: TGTGCCAGCTCACCGGGGACAGGAACCTACGAGCAGTACTTC. Translating it yields CASSPGTGTYEQYF.

The J gene is TRBJ1-2, the V gene TRBV4-3; a possible D gene is TRBD1 (6 bases). Germline V gene sequence: CDR1 LGHNA, CDR2 YSLEER. The CDR3 sequence is 16 residues long. V lost 1 base, J lost 3 bases, and 15 bases lay in between. In nucleotides, the CDR3 is TGCGCCAGCAGCCAAGGGAGACAGGTGGTGTACTATGGCTACACCTTC. Protein product: CASSQGRQVVYYGYTF.

The chain combines TRBV4-3 with TRBJ1-1; D is unclear. This CDR3 has 14 amino acids. Trimming shortened V by 1 base and J by 1 base, and 7 bases separated the two germline ends. Germline V gene lookup returns CDR1 LGHNA and CDR2 YSLEER. The CDR3 sequence is CASSQGNRNTEAFF. Written as DNA, the CDR3 is TGCGCCAGCAGCCAAGGCAACAGGAACACTGAAGCTTTCTTT.

The sample holds many counts of this clone. The chain links TRBV29-1 to TRBJ2-1; a possible D gene is TRBD1 (5 bases). Germline V gene lookup returns CDR1 SQVTM and CDR2 ANQGSEA. With 7 bases removed from V and 4 bases from J, the gap between germline ends came to 23 bases. The CDR3 spans 16 residues. CDR3 residues: CSGNARVIPCYNEQFF. CDR3 coding DNA: TGCAGCGGCAACGCCAGGGTGATCCCTTGTTACAATGAGCAGTTCTTC.

This rearrangement joins TRBV18 to TRBJ1-4, with 7 bases that match TRBD1. V shed 3 bases, J shed 0 bases, and the junction held 4 bases outside the gene matches. The CDR3 contains 16 residues. From germline, CDR1 is KGHSH and CDR2 LQKENI. CDR3 sequence: CASSPRGTATNEKLFF. DNA for the CDR3: TGTGCCAGCTCACCCCGGGGGACAGCAACTAATGAAAAACTGTTTTTT.

The J gene is TRBJ2-5, the V gene TRBV10-3; perhaps TRBD2 as D (7 bases). This CDR3 spans 15 amino acids. V lost 3 bases and J 5 bases, leaving 16 bases between the germline ends. The germline CDR1 and CDR2 sequences are ENHRY and SYGVKD. The CDR3 sequence is CAISESRGASETQYF. The CDR3 nucleotides are TGTGCCATCAGTGAATCCCGGGGGGCTTCGGAGACCCAGTACTTC.

The chain couples TRBV6-5 to TRBJ2-7; possible D gene TRBD1, 6 bases. V was trimmed by 2 bases and J by 7 bases, leaving 9 bases between them. The germline gives CDR1 MNHEY, CDR2 SVGAGI. The length of the CDR3 is 12 residues. DNA for the CDR3: TGTGCCAGCAGTTACCGTCAGGGGGAGCAGTACTTC. This encodes CASSYRQGEQYF.

As for this clone: The sample holds other DNA sequences that translate to the same CDR3. The chain couples TRBV4-3 to TRBJ2-7; weak D call: TRBD1 (7 bases). The V end lost 1 base, the J end lost 4 bases, and 11 bases lay between the germline ends. The CDR3 length is 14 residues. Germline V gene lookup returns CDR1 LGHNA and CDR2 YSLEER. Here the CDR3 reads CASSQVAGGYEQYF. In nucleotides, the CDR3 is TGCGCCAGCAGCCAAGTTGCAGGGGGGTACGAGCAGTACTTC.

The chain links TRBV2 to TRBJ1-4; 8 nucleotides align to TRBD1. The CDR3 runs 14 residues. Trimming removed 8 bases from V and 5 bases from J; junction bases left unmatched: 7. Looked up from germline, CDR1 is SNHLY and CDR2 is FYNNEI. Written as DNA, the CDR3 is TGTGCCAGCCCATGGGGACAGGAAAATGAAAAACTGTTTTTT. It translates to CASPWGQENEKLFF.

The chain recombines TRBV4-2 with TRBJ2-1; possibly TRBD2 for D (5 bases). Germline assignment: CDR1 LGHNA and CDR2 YNFKEQ. The germline V and J ends were trimmed by 1 base and 3 bases, with 10 bases remaining between them. The CDR3 extends over 15 amino acids. The CDR3 loop is CASSQATGIYNEQFF. The CDR3 coding sequence is TGTGCCAGCAGCCAAGCGACGGGGATCTACAATGAGCAGTTCTTC.

This chain links TRBV23-1 with TRBJ2-7, with no clear D. TRBV23-1 is noted as an ORF with a role that remains uncertain. The CDR3 totals 13 residues. With 4 bases removed from V and 0 bases from J, the gap between germline ends came to 7 bases. CDR3 DNA: TGCGCCAGCAGTCTTTTTAGCTCCTACGAGCAGTACTTC. This codes for CASSLFSSYEQYF.

This clone appeared a few times. J is TRBJ1-4 and V is TRBV6-1; a possible D gene is TRBD1 (5 bases). The CDR3 totals 16 residues. Germline V lookup: CDR1 MNHNS, CDR2 SASEGT. Trimming cost V 3 bases and J 3 bases, with 14 bases left between them. The CDR3 loop reads CASSEVWGRSNEKLFF. In nucleotides, the CDR3 is TGTGCCAGCAGTGAGGTTTGGGGGAGGTCTAATGAAAAACTGTTTTTT.

The chain combines TRBV5-6 with TRBJ1-2, with 7 positions matching TRBD1. V dropped 4 bases and J dropped 2; count of bases not matched to a gene: 2. CDR1 is SGHDT and CDR2 is YYEEEE in the germline V gene. This CDR3 is built from 13 residues. The CDR3 sequence is CASSKTGNYGYTF. CDR3 DNA sequence: TGTGCCAGCAGCAAGACAGGGAACTATGGCTACACCTTC.

The chain is built from TRBV6-4 and TRBJ2-2, with 10 bases that match TRBD1. The CDR3 totals 15 residues. Per the germline V gene, CDR1 is MRHNA and CDR2 is SNTAGT. The V segment lost 5 bases and the J segment 6 bases; nucleotides outside the gene matches: 6. DNA of the CDR3: TGTGCCAGCAGTCCCACCGGGACAGGGGCCGGGGAGCTGTTTTTT. Protein: CASSPTGTGAGELFF.

J is TRBJ1-1 and V is TRBV28, with 9 nucleotides matching TRBD1. CDR3 length: 16 amino acids. Germline V gene lookup returns CDR1 MDHEN and CDR2 SYDVKM. V lost 6 bases and J lost 5; bases outside the gene matches: 13. The CDR3 loop reads CASSSSSGTGYTEAFF. CDR3 nucleotides: TGTGCCAGCAGCTCTTCCTCCGGGACAGGGTATACTGAAGCTTTCTTT. The full variable domain, its missing parts supplied by reference TRBV28 and TRBJ1-1, is DVKVTQSSRYLVKRTGEKVFLECVQDMDHENMFWYRQDPGLGLRLIYFSYDVKMKEKGDIPEGYSVSREKKERFSLILESASTNQTSMYLCASSSSSGTGYTEAFFGQGTRLTVV.

The gene calls are TRBV27 and TRBJ1-1; TRBD1 is a possible D gene (6 bases). Trimming removed 2 bases from V and 3 bases from J, with 7 bases in between. There are 13 residues in the CDR3. CDR1 MNHEY and CDR2 SMNVEV come from the germline V gene (reference sequence). CDR3 in amino acids: CASSLKGDTEAFF. The CDR3 DNA reads TGTGCCAGCAGTTTAAAGGGGGACACTGAAGCTTTCTTT.

The sample holds one count of this clone. V is TRBV28 and J is TRBJ2-3; tentative D call: TRBD2 (6 bases). The CDR3 sequence is 14 residues long. Looked up from germline, CDR1 is MDHEN and CDR2 is SYDVKM. Trimming took off 8 bases at V and 3 bases at J, with 15 bases between the two ends. CDR3 nucleotides: TGTGCCAGCTCCTTCGGGGGTTTGACAGATACGCAGTATTTT. Translated, it gives CASSFGGLTDTQYF.